The present T cell receptor beta chain was sequenced within a study of spatial heterogeneity in lung cancer. In the study overall: Alpha-chain sequences were consistently detected less often than beta-chain sequences. Raw sequencing reads included, on average, more than nine appearances of each unique TCR and UMI combination.

MiXCR was run by TCRdb on the 5' RACE reads, yielding one entry per CDR3 protein. The sample holds about 75,000 distinct CDR3 sequences, approximately 12% seen once. The CDR3 length is 16 residues. Trimming cost V 6 bases and J 3 bases; bases outside gene matches: 8. Sample time point: sample taken at primary tumor resection. Whole RNA, isolated from tumor, nontumor lung or frozen PBMC, was sequenced without prior sorting. Many counts were recorded for this clonotype. As yet, its antigen is unknown. General study findings and limits: Ubiquitous expanded tumor TCRs surfaced in blood more at resection than they did at follow-up.

The input for sequencing was PBMCs, taken at surgery. The sequence derives from a male donor with early-stage non-small cell lung cancer. The chain is built from TRBV12-3 or TRBV12-4 and TRBJ2-6; 7 bases are shared with TRBD2. In DNA, the CDR3 is TGTGCCAGCAGGTTGGCGGGAGTAGGTGGGGCCAACGTCCTGACTTTC. As protein: CASRLAGVGGANVLTF.